This T cell receptor (beta chain) was recorded in a study of early T cells in non-severe SARS-CoV-2 infection. This CDR3 comprises 15 residues. Per germline, CDR1 SGHRS and CDR2 YFSETQ. Remarks on this clonotype: One junction end does not reproduce the germline sequence, and a read error may be involved.

MiXCR, applied by TCRdb to the 5' RACE reads, yields one record per CDR3 protein. The sample carries some 70,000 distinct CDR3 sequences, about 9% recorded once. This sequence was found in an adult who was a healthcare worker with PCR-confirmed SARS-CoV-2 infection or an uninfected control (not recorded which). Sequenced: whole blood. This rearrangement joins TRBV5-1 to TRBJ1-1, with 7 bases identical to TRBD1. CDR3 bases: TGCGCCAGCAGCCTCACTGACAGGGCGAACACTGAAGTTTTCTTT. This sequence encodes CASSLTDRANTEVFF.